A single sample gave rise to the 17 T cell receptor beta chains below, sequenced in a study of tumor-infiltrating lymphocytes in glioblastoma multiforme. Multiple V-beta primers and a C-beta primer amplified TCRB from RNA. MiXCR, run by TCRdb on the multiplex PCR reads, gives a single entry per CDR3 protein. The profile covers 15,000 or so distinct CDR3 sequences, with 55% to 75% appearing a single time and around half taken by the ten largest. Sequences were obtained from brain tumor tissue. The source of these receptors is a male donor with glioblastoma.

This chain joins TRBV2 and TRBJ2-1; perhaps TRBD1 as D (6 bases). Germline-derived CDR1 and CDR2 are SNHLY and FYNNEI. V shed 5 bases and J shed 4 bases, with 12 bases lying between them. The CDR3 consists of 14 residues. CDR3 loop: CASSFQGLYNEQFF. CDR3 sequence (DNA): TGTGCCAGCAGTTTCCAGGGGCTTTACAATGAGCAGTTCTTC.

This clonotype was counted at least ten times. The chain couples TRBV7-3 to TRBJ2-5, with D perhaps being TRBD1 or TRBD2 (6 bases each). Trimming removed 5 bases from V and 1 base from J, with 17 bases in between. The CDR3 loop spans 16 amino acids. Per the germline V gene, CDR1 is SGHTA and CDR2 is FQGTGA. Here the CDR3 reads CASSPFPGGPQETQYF. CDR3 in DNA: TGTGCCAGCAGCCCCTTTCCCGGGGGCCCCCAAGAGACCCAGTACTTC. Drawing the rest from reference TRBV7-3 and TRBJ2-5, the complete variable domain is GAGVSQTPSNKVTEKGKYVELRCDPISGHTALYWYRQSLGQGPEFLIYFQGTGAADDSGLPNDRFFAVRPEGSVSTLKIQRTERGDSAVYLCASSPFPGGPQETQYFGPGTRLLVL.

This clonotype turned up a few times. The V and J genes are TRBV20-1 and TRBJ2-1; 8 bases map to TRBD2. Germline V gene lookup returns CDR1 DFQATT and CDR2 SNEGSKA (reference sequence). After removal of 6 bases from V and 6 bases from J, the junction contained 13 bases not matched to a gene. The CDR3 has 15 residues. For the CDR3, the DNA is TGCAGTGCAGGATTAATGGGACTAGTGCTCAATGAGCAGTTCTTC. Translated: CSAGLMGLVLNEQFF.

The chain uses TRBV7-8 and TRBJ1-1, with 8 bases matching TRBD1. After removal of 11 bases from V and 5 bases from J, the junction contained 25 bases not matched to a gene. CDR1 SGHVS and CDR2 FQNEAQ come from the germline V gene. The CDR3 runs 18 residues. The CDR3 sequence: CARSPRGPGTGTVTEAFF. The CDR3 bases are TGTGCCCGTAGCCCCAGGGGTCCCGGGACAGGAACGGTAACTGAAGCTTTCTTT. The variable domain in full, completed from reference TRBV7-8 and TRBJ1-1, reads GAGVSQSPRYKVAKRGQDVALRCDPISGHVSLFWYQQALGQGPEFLTYFQNEAQLDKSGLPSDRFFAERPEGSVSTLKIQRTQQEDSAVYLCARSPRGPGTGTVTEAFFGQGTRLTVV.

The chain carries TRBV27 and TRBJ2-4; D unresolved. Germline V CDR1 and CDR2: MNHEY, SMNVEV (reference sequence). The CDR3 is 18 residues long. Deletions cut 4 bases from V and 1 base from J, with 20 bases between. CDR3 DNA sequence: TGTGCCAGCAGTTACATGAGACCTGTTCCATACGCCAAAAACATTCAGTACTTC. Translated, it gives CASSYMRPVPYAKNIQYF.

This clonotype appeared a few times. A read error may produce the germline difference seen at one junction end. V gene TRBV6-6 combines with J gene TRBJ2-3; 9 nucleotides align to TRBD2. Germline assignment: CDR1 MNHNY and CDR2 SVGAGI (reference sequence). This CDR3 has 13 amino acids. The CDR3 sequence: CANMGVAGDMQYF. DNA for the CDR3: TGTGCCAACATGGGAGTAGCGGGAGATATGCAGTATTTT.

Notes on this clonotype: The germline gene is not matched at one end of the junction; a read error may be the cause. This sequence joins TRBV20-1 and TRBJ2-3; D possibly uses TRBD1 or TRBD2 (6 bases each). CDR1 is DFQATT, CDR2 SNEGSKA, per germline (reference sequence). The CDR3 extends over 17 amino acids. The CDR3 here is CSDAWLSQGLSTDTQYF. The CDR3 DNA is TGCAGTGACGCGTGGTTATCACAGGGACTTAGCACAGATACGCAGTATTTC.

J is TRBJ2-7 and V is TRBV5-4; the D gene is possibly TRBD2 (6 bases). Between the trimmed V and J ends, which lost 0 bases and 0 bases, there was a span of 10 bases. Germline V gene sequence: CDR1 SGHNT, CDR2 YYREEE (reference sequence). The CDR3 is 15 residues long. This CDR3 reads CASSLGGESSYEQYV. CDR3 in DNA: TGTGCCAGCAGCTTGGGCGGGGAGAGCTCCTACGAGCAGTACGTC.

The chain has TRBV6-6 and TRBJ2-7, with D maybe TRBD2 (6 bases). The CDR3 spans 14 residues. Per the germline V gene, CDR1 is MNHNY and CDR2 is SVGAGI (reference sequence). Between the trimmed V and J ends, which lost 8 bases and 6 bases, there was a span of 20 bases. As DNA, the CDR3 is TGTGCCAGCGCCCCGAGTGGGGAGGTCTCCGAGCAGTACTTC. It is translated as CASAPSGEVSEQYF.

A word on this clonotype: A junction boundary mismatches the germline segment, possibly from a read error. The chain links TRBV29-1 to TRBJ1-1; D is ambiguous. Germline CDR1 and CDR2: SQVTM and ANQGSEA. The CDR3 loop spans 14 amino acids. The CDR3 protein is CSVVGWQANTDAFF. Written as DNA, the CDR3 is TGCAGCGTGGTTGGCTGGCAGGCGAACACTGATGCTTTCTTT.

This clonotype was counted a single time. The chain couples TRBV5-1 to TRBJ2-7; D possibly matches TRBD1 or TRBD2 (5 bases each). This CDR3 is built from 14 residues. Trimming stripped 7 bases from V and 3 bases from J, with 17 bases between. Germline CDR1 and CDR2: SGHRS and YFSETQ. The DNA for the CDR3 is TGCGCCAGCGCCCCCGGGACGGCGATCTACGAGCAGTACTTC. Amino acids: CASAPGTAIYEQYF.

The chain employs TRBV6-1 and TRBJ2-1; D is possibly TRBD2 (5 bases). CDR1 and CDR2 (germline): MNHNS, SASEGT. The CDR3 spans 12 residues. The CDR3 DNA follows: TGTGGACACGGACTCTCCTACAATGAGCAGTTCTTC. The encoded protein is CGHGLSYNEQFF.

This clonotype is medium-sized (0.01 to 0.1%) in the sample. The chain links TRBV20-1 to TRBJ2-1; 7 bases are shared with TRBD2. V was pared by 1 base and J by 5 bases, with 8 bases of the junction left unmatched. The germline CDR1 and CDR2 sequences are DFQATT and SNEGSKA (reference sequence). The CDR3 sequence is 15 residues long. The DNA of the CDR3 is TGCAGTGCTAGAGCCTCCGGGACTACCAACAATGAGCAGTTCTTC. This encodes CSARASGTTNNEQFF.

To note about this clonotype: At one end, the junction sequence differs from germline, possibly due to a read error. The gene calls are TRBV11-1 and TRBJ2-1; TRBD2 might be the D (5 bases). Germline lookup yields CDR1 SGHAT and CDR2 FQDESV (reference sequence). CDR3 length: 13 amino acids. CDR3 DNA sequence: TGTGCCAGCACCTGGGAAGTAGCGAATGAGCAGCTCTTC. It encodes CASTWEVANEQLF.

Notes on this clonotype: Sequence at one end of the junction differs from germline and may be a read error. The J gene is TRBJ2-1, the V gene TRBV10-2; D is possibly TRBD2 (5 bases). The CDR3 is 14 residues long. Germline values: CDR1 WSHSY, CDR2 SAAADI. The chain's CDR3 is CASNGSWRYNEQFF. CDR3 in DNA: TGTGCCAGCAATGGAAGCTGGAGGTACAATGAGCAGTTCTTC.

As to this clonotype: A much larger clone sits a single nucleotide away, making a read error possible. This rearrangement joins TRBV18 to TRBJ2-7, with 7 bases that match TRBD1. Germline V gene sequence: CDR1 KGHSH, CDR2 LQKENI. The CDR3 consists of 15 residues. Trimming took 5 bases from V and 4 from J; bases not matched to a gene: 11. CDR3 sequence reads: CASSAAVTGIYEQYF. The CDR3 DNA is TGTGCCAGCTCAGCGGCCGTGACAGGGATTTACGAGCAGTACTTC.

The CDR3 sequence: CASSPPSGLGEQYF. Here the CDR3 DNA reads TGTGCCAGCTCACCACCGTCGGGTTTGGGGGAGCAGTACTTC. The chain recombines TRBV18 with TRBJ2-7; no reliable D call. Germline loops: CDR1 KGHSH, CDR2 LQKENI. This CDR3 region has 14 residues. V shed 0 bases and J shed 7 bases, with 13 bases lying between them.